The next 17 T cell receptor beta chains were all read from a single sample in a study of vaccination and CD4 T cells after COVID-19. Sequenced with the Oncomine TCR Beta short-read assay was DNA taken from cultured CD4+ T cells. TCRdb reanalysed the PCR reads using MiXCR and keeps one entry per CDR3 protein. The sample includes roughly 14,000 distinct CDR3 sequences, about half of them seen just once. These receptors are not linked to any known antigen. The treatment here: roughly 11-day PBMC culture with coronavirus spike peptide pools or control peptides (ViraFEST assay). The specimen comprised cultured CD4+ T cells from blood, sampled after SARS-CoV-2 vaccination. The receptors originated from a human donor with COVID-19.

This clonotype was seen a few times. The genes are TRBV6-1 and TRBJ1-4; D might be TRBD1 (5 bases). Deletions cut 6 bases from V and 0 bases from J, with 11 bases between. Germline V gene data show CDR1 as MNHNS and CDR2 as SASEGT. CDR3 length: 15 amino acids. The CDR3 bases are TGTGCCAGCAGGGCACAGGCCTCAACTAATGAAAAACTGTTTTTT. Translation gives CASRAQASTNEKLFF.

V and J are TRBV2 and TRBJ2-7; the D is unclear. This CDR3 has 11 amino acids. CDR1 SNHLY and CDR2 FYNNEI come from the germline V gene. Deletions cut 11 bases from V and 0 bases from J, with 8 bases between. CDR3 in DNA: TGTGCCTCCCGCCTCTCCTACGAGCAGTACTTC. It translates to CASRLSYEQYF.

The chain has TRBV15 and TRBJ1-4; TRBD1 matches at 8 bases. The CDR3 contains 16 residues. V trimming: 3 bases; J trimming: 0 bases; junction bases outside the gene matches: 3. CDR1 is LNHNV and CDR2 is YYDKDF in the germline V gene (reference sequence). CDR3 protein: CATSRGQVATNEKLFF. The CDR3 region has the DNA TGTGCCACCAGCAGGGGACAGGTTGCAACTAATGAAAAACTGTTTTTT. The variable domain in full, with the rest retrieved from reference TRBV15 and TRBJ1-4, is DAMVIQNPRYQVTQFGKPVTLSCSQTLNHNVMYWYQQKSSQAPKLLFHYYDKDFNNEADTPDNFQSRRPNTSFCFLDIRSPGLGDTAMYLCATSRGQVATNEKLFFGSGTQLSVL.

This clonotype was seen more than once but under ten times. The chain couples TRBV20-1 to TRBJ1-2, with 7 nucleotides matching TRBD1. Germline CDR1 is DFQATT and CDR2 is SNEGSKA (reference sequence). After removal of 2 bases from V and 4 bases from J, the junction contained 4 bases not matched to a gene. The CDR3 loop spans 13 amino acids. In DNA, the CDR3 is TGCAGTGCTAGACCGGGACAGTCCTATGGCTACACCTTC. Translating gives CSARPGQSYGYTF.

This sequence joins TRBV6-5 and TRBJ2-7; D may be TRBD1 (6 bases). The germline V gene has CDR1 MNHEY and CDR2 SVGAGI. The CDR3 covers 16 residues. Trimming shortened V by 0 bases and J by 0 bases, and 12 bases separated the two germline ends. CDR3 nucleotide sequence: TGTGCCAGCAGTTACTCTACAGGGACCCCCTCCTACGAGCAGTACTTC. Translating it yields CASSYSTGTPSYEQYF.

This chain joins TRBV20-1 and TRBJ2-2; no reliable D call. Per germline, CDR1 DFQATT and CDR2 SNEGSKA (reference sequence). This CDR3 is 14 amino acids long. Trimming stripped 0 bases from V and 1 base from J, with 6 bases between. CDR3 sequence reads: CSARDYRNTGELFF. DNA of the CDR3: TGCAGTGCTAGAGATTATAGGAACACCGGGGAGCTGTTTTTT.

This clonotype was recorded a few times. This chain links TRBV27 with TRBJ1-5, with TRBD1 matching 7 bases. Germline V lookup: CDR1 MNHEY, CDR2 SMNVEV (reference sequence). V shed 5 bases, J shed 0 bases, and the junction held 16 bases outside the gene matches. This CDR3 is built from 19 residues. The CDR3 DNA reads TGTGCCAGCAGTCCCTTAGGTTTCGGGACAGCGTATAGCAATCAGCCCCAGCATTTT. It specifies CASSPLGFGTAYSNQPQHF.

The gene calls are TRBV24-1 and TRBJ2-7; 10 nucleotides align to TRBD2. This CDR3 is 14 amino acids long. V was pared by 7 bases and J by 5 bases, with 7 bases of the junction left unmatched. Germline V gene lookup returns CDR1 KGHDR and CDR2 SFDVKD. This CDR3 is CATSSTSGLDEQYF. As DNA, the CDR3 is TGTGCCACCAGCTCGACTAGCGGGTTAGACGAGCAGTACTTC.

Written as DNA, the CDR3 is TGTGCCAGCAGCCTCGGACAGGGGCGGGACGAGCAGTACTTC. Translating it yields CASSLGQGRDEQYF. The chain has TRBV5-8 and TRBJ2-7; 9 bases fit TRBD1. Germline CDR1 is SGHTS and CDR2 is YDEGEE. This CDR3 region has 14 residues. V trimming: 4 bases; J trimming: 5 bases; junction bases outside the gene matches: 7.

This clonotype was seen just once. The V gene is TRBV29-1, the J gene TRBJ2-1; the match to TRBD2 covers 7 bases. CDR1 is SQVTM and CDR2 is ANQGSEA in the germline V gene. The CDR3 totals 12 residues. The V and J ends lost 6 bases and 8 bases, in that order; junction bases with no gene match: 7. Written as DNA, the CDR3 is TGCAGCGTGACCGGGACTACTTATGAGCAGTTCTTC. Residues: CSVTGTTYEQFF.

The V gene is TRBV6-2 or TRBV6-3, the J gene TRBJ2-7, with 13 bases that match TRBD2. J lost 3 bases, V lost 7 bases, and 3 bases had no gene match. The CDR3 contains 14 residues. In germline, CDR1 is MNHEY, CDR2 SVGEGT. The CDR3 sequence is CASTWTSGGYEQYF. DNA for the CDR3: TGTGCCAGCACCTGGACTAGCGGGGGCTACGAGCAGTACTTC.

This chain joins TRBV2 and TRBJ1-6; maybe TRBD1 (6 bases). CDR1 and CDR2 from the germline V gene are SNHLY and FYNNEI. The CDR3 totals 15 residues. Trimming removed 6 bases from V and 5 bases from J, with 14 bases in between. DNA of the CDR3: TGTGCCAGCAGCAACCGGGACACAAATAATTCACCCCTCCACTTT. Translating it yields CASSNRDTNNSPLHF. Full variable domain (rest looked up from reference TRBV2 and TRBJ1-6): EPEVTQTPSHQVTQMGQEVILRCVPISNHLYFYWYRQILGQKVEFLVSFYNNEISEKSEIFDDQFSVERPDGSNFTLKIRSTKLEDSAMYFCASSNRDTNNSPLHFGNGTRLTVT.

There are a few counts of this clonotype. The chain carries TRBV6-1 and TRBJ1-1; D possibly corresponds to TRBD1 (6 bases). Trimming took 5 bases from V and 7 from J, leaving 14 bases between them. The CDR3 length is 13 residues. Germline CDR1 reads MNHNS; CDR2 reads SASEGT. The CDR3 region has the DNA TGTGCCAGCAGTCAAGGGGGGATTAGTGAAGCTTTCTTT. Its protein product is CASSQGGISEAFF.

The genes are TRBV27 and TRBJ2-7, with TRBD2 identical over 7 bases. J was trimmed by 2 bases and V by 6 bases; bases with no gene match: 7. CDR1 is MNHEY, CDR2 SMNVEV, per germline (reference sequence). CDR3 length equals 14 residues. The CDR3 protein is CASSLLATTYEQYF. In DNA form, the CDR3 reads TGTGCCAGCAGCCTACTAGCGACAACCTACGAGCAGTACTTC.

The chain employs TRBV20-1 and TRBJ2-7; D is unresolved. V lost 0 bases and J lost 6, with 9 bases in between. Germline V gene sequence: CDR1 DFQATT, CDR2 SNEGSKA (reference sequence). This CDR3 contains 12 residues. CDR3 region: CSARDSPPEQYF. CDR3 bases: TGCAGTGCTAGAGATAGTCCCCCCGAGCAGTACTTC.

J is TRBJ2-5 and V is TRBV11-2; D is possibly TRBD2 (7 bases). This CDR3 contains 15 residues. The V and J ends lost 0 bases and 5 bases respectively, with 13 bases between them. Per the germline V gene, CDR1 is SGHAT and CDR2 is FQNNGV. The CDR3 loop is CASSLDLRGGETQYF. The CDR3 coding sequence is TGTGCCAGCAGCTTAGACCTGAGGGGGGGGGAGACCCAGTACTTC.

The V call is TRBV11-3, the J call TRBJ1-1; D gene unclear. V was clipped by 1 base and J by 1 base, with 4 bases between them. CDR3 size: 13 residues. From germline, CDR1 is SGHNT and CDR2 YENEEA. The CDR3: CASSLGGNTEAFF. CDR3 DNA: TGTGCCAGCAGCTTAGGGGGGAACACTGAAGCTTTCTTT.